This T cell receptor beta chain derives from a study of Ad26.COV2.S vaccination and SARS-CoV-2 variants. About the research overall: Donor was assigned to the Ad26.COV2.S arm of trial COV1001.

The study, taken as a whole, reports: The authors reported substantial breadth in spike-specific CD8+ and CD4+ T cell responses after vaccination. Spike-specific TCR breadth was greater in vaccine than placebo recipients. An underestimation of total T cell responses may have resulted from the TCR breadth and depth analyses.

Clones were sequenced by immunoSEQ multiplex PCR, and TCRdb holds only the in-frame ones, with some missing. The sample has under 550,000 clones; around 90% are singletons. As for treatment: over 15 received Ad26.COV2.S at low or high dose, single or two shots; roughly five received placebo; per-sample allocation not given. Collection of samples fell on day 63 after the first vaccine or placebo injection. This clone was found a few times. Its specificity is unknown. V shed 6 bases and J 2 bases; nucleotides not matched to a gene: 3. The length of the CDR3 is 14 residues. The V gene's germline CDR1 is SNHLY and CDR2 FYNNEI.

The receptor's source is a person between 18 and 60 years old who received the Ad26.COV2.S COVID-19 vaccine or a placebo. The chain joins TRBV2 to TRBJ2-1, with TRBD2 identical over 8 bases. The source was peripheral blood, collected in a trial of Ad26.COV2.S vaccine versus placebo. The CDR3 coding sequence is TGTGCCAGCAGAGGGACTAGTCCCTACAATGAGCAGTTCTTC. Translating it yields CASRGTSPYNEQFF.